This entry features one T cell receptor beta chain sequence. The data derive from a study of control samples from healthy donors and cancer patients. TCRdb keeps only in-frame clones here, not all; method: immunoSEQ multiplex PCR. The repertoire holds tens of thousands of clones, with approximately 90% as singletons. Trimming stripped 0 bases from V and 4 bases from J, with 16 bases between. The CDR3 is made up of 16 amino acids. Germline V CDR1 and CDR2: SGHNT, YYREEE (reference sequence). The clonotype was recovered from a woman between 65 and 79 years old in good health. Source material: blood. This chain uses TRBV5-4 with TRBJ1-2; D unresolved. CDR3 residues: CASSLDMEGLSYGYTF. The CDR3 bases are TGTGCCAGCAGCTTGGATATGGAAGGCCTCAGCTATGGCTACACCTTC.